Listed below are T cell receptor beta chains from one sample, sequenced in a study of blood T cells in healthy people across ages. TCRdb reprocessed the 5' RACE reads with MiXCR, giving one entry per CDR3 protein. Altogether over 600,000 distinct CDR3 sequences are present, around 45% being singletons, with the ten largest covering over 15%. The sample was blood. These TCRs come from a man older than 75 in good health. Each CDR3 is given with its conserved first and last residue. D genes are given only for firm matches. Clone size is stated in some rows and not others, as once, few, many or a class when expanded.

TRBV20-1	few	TRBJ2-1	TRBD1	12	TGCAGTGCAGACTACAGGGGAAACGAGCAGTTCTTC	CSADYRGNEQFF
TRBV28	many	TRBJ2-7	-	14	TGTGCCAGCAGAGAGGTCGGTACCTCCTACGAGCAGTACTTC	CASREVGTSYEQYF
TRBV9	-	TRBJ2-3	-	14	TGTGCCAGCAGTGTAGCTTCCTCTACAGATACGCAGTATTTT	CASSVASSTDTQYF
TRBV20-1	many	TRBJ2-7	TRBD2	15	TGCAGTGCTAGTGGACTAGCGGTTACCTGGGGGGAGCAGTACTTC	CSASGLAVTWGEQYF
TRBV5-6	-	TRBJ2-1	-	12	TGTGCCAGCACCCATCAGGGCAATGAGCAGTTCTTC	CASTHQGNEQFF
TRBV27	-	TRBJ2-1	-	14	TGTGCCAGCAGCGACAGGCACGATACTGATGAGCAGTTCTTC	CASSDRHDTDEQFF
TRBV4-1	-	TRBJ2-5	-	15	TGCGCCAGCAGCCCCAGGGACTCCAGCTTAGAGACCCAGTACTTC	CASSPRDSSLETQYF
TRBV18	-	TRBJ2-6	-	16	TGTGCCAGCTCACCGCAGTCGGCAGGTGGGGCCAACGTCCTGACTTTC	CASSPQSAGGANVLTF
TRBV27	many	TRBJ1-6	-	14	TGTGCCAGCAGCGACTGGGGGGGAGGTTCACCCCTCCACTTT	CASSDWGGGSPLHF
TRBV28	-	TRBJ1-5	-	14	TGTGCCAGCAGTGCTCCACAGGGATGCCAGCCCCAGCATTTT	CASSAPQGCQPQHF
TRBV7-8	few	TRBJ2-5	TRBD2	14	TGTGCCAGCAGCTCCCGACTAGCGGGAGTACAGCAGTACTTC	CASSSRLAGVQQYF
TRBV27	-	TRBJ2-7	-	13	TGTGCCAGCAGTTTATCACCCTACTACGAGCAGTACTTC	CASSLSPYYEQYF
TRBV12-3/TRBV12-4	many	TRBJ2-7	-	12	TGTGCCAGCAGTGTCCCCAGGGGCGAGCAGTACTTC	CASSVPRGEQYF
TRBV20-1	-	TRBJ2-5	-	11	TGCAGTGCTAGGGAGAAGGGGACCCAGTACTTC	CSAREKGTQYF
TRBV4-2	few	TRBJ1-2	-	14	TGTGCCAGCAGCCAAGATTCCGGGGCTAATGGCTACACCTTC	CASSQDSGANGYTF
TRBV6-6	-	TRBJ1-6	-	14	TGTGCCAGCAGTTACACTAATGATAATTCACCCCTCCACTTT	CASSYTNDNSPLHF
TRBV28	once	TRBJ2-5	-	14	TGTGCCAGCTCCCGGTCCTACCGTGCCAATGAGCAGTACTTC	CASSRSYRANEQYF
TRBV5-1	-	TRBJ2-3	-	16	TGCGCCAGCAGCTTGGGGACAAAAGTAGGAGCAGATACGCAGTATTTT	CASSLGTKVGADTQYF
TRBV20-1	few	TRBJ2-7	TRBD1	15	TGCAGTGCTAGAGGGGGGGGACAGGGGGCCTACGAGCAGTACTTC	CSARGGGQGAYEQYF
TRBV5-1	-	TRBJ2-5	-	15	TGCGCCAGCAGCTTGGGTCAGCCCCCCCTAAATGAGCAGTACTTC	CASSLGQPPLNEQYF
TRBV28	-	TRBJ2-3	TRBD1	14	TGTGCCAGCAGATTGACAGGGGGAACAGATACGCAGTATTTT	CASRLTGGTDTQYF
TRBV7-2	few	TRBJ2-3	-	15	TGTGCCAGCAGCTTAGGAGGGGCAGAGGCAGATACGCAGTATTTT	CASSLGGAEADTQYF
TRBV20-1	few	TRBJ2-5	TRBD1	14	TGCAGTGCGCCCGACAGGGGGCGGAGGAATGAGCAGTACTTC	CSAPDRGRRNEQYF
TRBV4-2	-	TRBJ1-5	-	14	TGTGCCAGCAGCCAAGACACGGTCAATCAGCCCCAGCATTTT	CASSQDTVNQPQHF
TRBV20-1	once	TRBJ2-7	TRBD1	14	TGCAGTGCTGGTCGGACAGGAGTAATGGACGAGCAGTACTTC	CSAGRTGVMDEQYF
TRBV27	-	TRBJ2-1	TRBD2	15	TGTGCCAGCAGTCCAGGGACTAGCGGGAACGATGCTAGGTTCTTC	CASSPGTSGNDARFF
TRBV29-1	-	TRBJ1-2	-	12	TGCAGCGTTGCAAAAAGGACCTATGGCTACACCTTC	CSVAKRTYGYTF
TRBV20-1	-	TRBJ2-7	TRBD2	15	TGCAGTGCTTCCTCCAGCGGGGGAGATCTCTACGAGCAGTACTTC	CSASSSGGDLYEQYF
TRBV21-1	once	TRBJ2-1	-	17	TGTGCCAGCACCCGAACAGCGGGGGGGCTTATCCCCTGGGAGCAGTTCTTC	CASTRTAGGLIPWEQFF
TRBV5-1	-	TRBJ2-3	-	14	TGCGCCAGCAGCTTGTCTACTAGGACAGATACGCAGTATTTT	CASSLSTRTDTQYF
TRBV20-1	-	TRBJ2-7	TRBD2	14	TGCAGTGCTGGCCAAAAGGGACTAGCAAATGAGCAGTACTTC	CSAGQKGLANEQYF
TRBV7-3	few	TRBJ1-2	-	12	TGTGCCAGCAGCTCGGCGGGGTACGGCTACACCTTC	CASSSAGYGYTF
TRBV15	-	TRBJ2-2	-	14	TGTGCCACCAGCAGAGGAGGGGGGACCGGGGAGCTGTTTTTT	CATSRGGGTGELFF
TRBV20-1	-	TRBJ2-5	TRBD2	15	TGCAGTGCCACACCGCCTTTAGCGGGGTCAGAGACCCAGTACTTC	CSATPPLAGSETQYF
TRBV12-3/TRBV12-4	-	TRBJ1-3	TRBD1	14	TGTGCCAGCAGTTCCCAGGGGGCTGGAAACACCATATATTTT	CASSSQGAGNTIYF